This TCR beta chain stems from a study of shared clonotypes between healthy human individuals. V was pared by 4 bases and J by 2 bases, with 5 bases of the junction left unmatched. CDR1 and CDR2 from the germline V gene are SGHRS and YFSETQ. The CDR3 is made up of 14 amino acids. This table comes from immunoSEQ multiplex PCR, and its TCRdb copy is limited to in-frame clones, with some not included. Of 450,000 to 500,000 clones detected, around 73% appear once; the ten largest clones hold around 13%. Material for sequencing was PBMCs. This clonotype was obtained from a woman between 40 and 55 years old in good health. Some clones in this sample may be carry-over from other donors' samples. V usage is TRBV5-1 and J usage is TRBJ2-7; TRBD1 agrees at 8 bases. CDR3 loop: CASSPGTGPYEQYF. DNA for the CDR3: TGCGCCAGCAGCCCCGGGACAGGCCCCTACGAGCAGTACTTC. The full variable domain, completed using reference TRBV5-1 and TRBJ2-7, is KAGVTQTPRYLIKTRGQQVTLSCSPISGHRSVSWYQQTPGQGLQFLFEYFSETQRNKGNFPGRFSGRQFSNSRSEMNVSTLELGDSALYLCASSPGTGPYEQYFGPGTRLTVT.